Detailed here is one TCR beta chain. The record originates from a study of T cell responses to AZD1222 COVID-19 vaccine. Sequencing was performed with immunoSEQ multiplex PCR; in TCRdb, only in-frame clones are kept and a portion is missing. The table shows some 180,000 clones, with roughly nine tenths occurring only once. Trimming pared 1 base from V and 11 bases from J, leaving 20 bases between. This CDR3 region has 15 residues. CDR1 is SGHAT and CDR2 is FQNNGV in the germline V gene. The receptor was derived from an adult who received the AZD1222 COVID-19 vaccine. This material consisted of peripheral blood, taken 28 days after the second AZD1222 dose. The gene calls are TRBV11-2 and TRBJ1-1; tentative D call: TRBD1 (5 bases). The CDR3 sequence: CASSLVLLPQGRAFF. CDR3 nucleotides: TGTGCCAGCAGCTTAGTCCTCCTCCCCCAGGGCCGCGCTTTCTTT. Full variable domain (rest looked up from reference TRBV11-2 and TRBJ1-1): EAGVAQSPRYKIIEKRQSVAFWCNPISGHATLYWYQQILGQGPKLLIQFQNNGVVDDSQLPKDRFSAERLKGVDSTLKIQPAKLEDSAVYLCASSLVLLPQGRAFFGQGTRLTVV.